The rows below give T cell receptor beta chains drawn from one sample of a study of identical twins. TCRdb reprocessed the 5' RACE reads with MiXCR, giving one entry per CDR3 protein. The sample includes 1.5 million to 2 million distinct CDR3 sequences, about 32% of them seen just once. The sample consisted of cord blood. The receptors originated from a newborn girl in good health. Each CDR3 is given with its conserved first and last residue. D genes are given only for firm matches. Where a row states a size, it is once, few, many or the class of an expanded clone; other rows omit it.

TRBJ1-2	TRBD1	.	TRBV2	TGTGCCAGCAGTGCGCCCGGGACAGGGAACTATGGCTACACCTTC	CASSAPGTGNYGYTF
TRBJ1-6	TRBD1	many	TRBV12-3/TRBV12-4	TGTGCCAGCAGCCGGACAGGGGGCAATTCACCCCTCCACTTT	CASSRTGGNSPLHF
TRBJ2-1	TRBD2	.	TRBV7-2	TGTGCCAGCAGCTTAGCGAGGACTAGCTACTACAATGAGCACTTCTTC	CASSLARTSYYNEHFF
TRBJ2-6	.	few	TRBV4-1	TGCGCCAGCAGCCAAGATCGAGCAGGCTCTGGGGCCAACGTCCTGACTTTC	CASSQDRAGSGANVLTF
TRBJ1-6	.	.	TRBV3-1	TGTGCCAGCAGCCAAGATGGAAGTCAAAATTCACCCCTCCACTTT	CASSQDGSQNSPLHF
TRBJ2-7	.	.	TRBV14	TGTGCCAGCAGCCAAGGCAGAGGAGGCTCCTACGAGCAGTACTTC	CASSQGRGGSYEQYF
TRBJ2-7	TRBD2	.	TRBV7-2	TGTGCCAGCAGCTTAGGTACTAGCGGTCAGGAGCAGTACTTC	CASSLGTSGQEQYF
TRBJ1-4	.	few	TRBV2	TGTGCCAGCAGTGAAGGGCAGGCCTCAACTAATGAAAAACTGTTTTTT	CASSEGQASTNEKLFF
TRBJ2-3	.	few	TRBV28	TGTGCCACCCTCCTCCTCGCGGGGGCCACAGATACGCAGTATTTT	CATLLLAGATDTQYF
TRBJ2-3	.	many	TRBV4-2	TGTGCCAGCAGCCGCGGACAGAGGGCAGATACGCAGTATTTT	CASSRGQRADTQYF
TRBJ2-3	.	many	TRBV7-2	TGTGCCAGCAGCTTAGGCGTTGGGGTTAGCACAGATACGCAGTATTTT	CASSLGVGVSTDTQYF
TRBJ2-7	.	few	TRBV7-2	TGTGCCAGCAGCTTAGTGGTCGCAGGGTACGAGCAGTACTTC	CASSLVVAGYEQYF
TRBJ1-2	.	.	TRBV28	TGTGCCAGCACCCGCAGGGGAGGCTACACCTTC	CASTRRGGYTF
TRBJ2-7	.	many	TRBV10-3	TGTGCCATCAGCTGGACAGCAGATTACGAGCAGTACTTC	CAISWTADYEQYF
TRBJ2-7	TRBD1	many	TRBV28	TGTGCCAGCACCCGCGGACAGGAGTGGAAAGCCGAGCAGTACTTC	CASTRGQEWKAEQYF
TRBJ2-7	.	.	TRBV20-1	TGCAGTGCTAGAGGCGAGAGATCGCTAGCGATTGCCTACGAGCAGTACTTC	CSARGERSLAIAYEQYF
TRBJ2-1	TRBD1	.	TRBV29-1	TGCAGCGTCCGACAGGGGGCCATCTACAATGAGCAGTTCTTC	CSVRQGAIYNEQFF
TRBJ2-5	.	once	TRBV20-1	TGCAGTGCTACCGGACCCGGTGGTCCCCAAGAGACCCAGTACTTC	CSATGPGGPQETQYF
TRBJ2-3	.	many	TRBV28	TGTGCCAGCCAGAGAGCGGTCCTAGAGGGAGATACGCAGTATTTT	CASQRAVLEGDTQYF
TRBJ2-7	TRBD2	many	TRBV7-7	TGTGCTAGCAGCTTAGGACTAGCGGACGAGCAGTACTTC	CASSLGLADEQYF
TRBJ2-3	.	.	TRBV13	TGTGCCAGCAGCCCACTGGGTAGAGCGAAACGCACAGATACGCAGTATTTT	CASSPLGRAKRTDTQYF
TRBJ2-3	.	few	TRBV20-1	TGCAGTGCTCTACTAGCTTCCACAGATACGCAGTATTTT	CSALLASTDTQYF
TRBJ2-7	.	few	TRBV10-3	TGTGCCATCACCTTTGACAGCTCCTACGAGCAGTACTTC	CAITFDSSYEQYF
TRBJ2-7	TRBD2	.	TRBV20-1	TGCAGTGCTAGCTCGACTAGCGGGCGCTACGAGCAGTACTTC	CSASSTSGRYEQYF
TRBJ2-3	.	.	TRBV29-1	TGCAGCGCTAGGGAGAATACGCAGTATTTT	CSARENTQYF
TRBJ2-3	.	.	TRBV4-2	TGTGCCAGCAGCCCCCATACTAGATTAGATACGCAGTATTTT	CASSPHTRLDTQYF
TRBJ2-3	TRBD2	.	TRBV7-2	TGTGCCAGCAGCACTAGCGGGCACAGCACAGATACGCAGTATTTT	CASSTSGHSTDTQYF
TRBJ2-5	TRBD2	few	TRBV7-8	TGTGCCAGCAGCTTAGCGCATTTCCCCGGGACTAGCCAAGAGACCCAGTACTTC	CASSLAHFPGTSQETQYF
TRBJ1-2	.	.	TRBV5-6	TGTGCCAGCAGCTTGTCGACTACCGGTGGCTACACCTTC	CASSLSTTGGYTF
TRBJ2-1	.	few	TRBV12-3/TRBV12-4	TGTGCCAGCAGTCCCTGGGGGGGGGCGAATGAGCAGTTCTTC	CASSPWGGANEQFF
TRBJ2-2	TRBD1	.	TRBV7-8	TGTGCCAGCAGCCAGACAGGGGGGGAAACCGGGGAGCTGTTTTTT	CASSQTGGETGELFF
TRBJ2-5	TRBD2	.	TRBV20-1	TGCAGTGCTAGAGCCCAGCCGGGACTAGTGACCAATGAGCAGTACTTC	CSARAQPGLVTNEQYF
TRBJ1-1	.	.	TRBV7-9	TGTGCCAGCAGCATCTCTAAGTGGGAAGCTTTCTTT	CASSISKWEAFF
TRBJ2-7	.	few	TRBV20-1	TGCAGTGCTAGAGCAATAGGGACCAGCTACGAGCAGTACTTC	CSARAIGTSYEQYF
TRBJ2-7	TRBD2	many	TRBV12-3/TRBV12-4	TGTGCCAGCAGTTTTGGGACTAGCGGGGCCACCTACGAGCAGTACTTC	CASSFGTSGATYEQYF
TRBJ2-3	TRBD1	few	TRBV9	TGTGCCAGCAGCGCCCTAGACAGGGGCACAGATACGCAGTATTTT	CASSALDRGTDTQYF
TRBJ2-7	TRBD2	.	TRBV5-1	TGCGCCAGCAGCTGGACCGGGACTAGCGGGCACGAGCAGTACTTC	CASSWTGTSGHEQYF
TRBJ2-3	TRBD2	.	TRBV4-2	TGTGCCAGCAGCCAAGAATCCCGACTAGCGGGGTCGGCAGATACGCAGTATTTT	CASSQESRLAGSADTQYF
TRBJ1-1	.	.	TRBV20-1	TGCAGTGCTAGAAGAGGAGGGGGCACTGAAGCTTTCTTT	CSARRGGGTEAFF
TRBJ1-2	.	.	TRBV12-3/TRBV12-4	TGTGCCAGCAGTCCCGGCGGGATGGGCTACGGCTACACCTTC	CASSPGGMGYGYTF
TRBJ2-7	.	.	TRBV20-1	TGCAGTGCTAGGGAAGGTCTCCACGAGCAGTACTTC	CSAREGLHEQYF
TRBJ2-7	TRBD1	many	TRBV6-6	TGTGCCAGCAGTTATGATCAGGGGGACGAGCAGTACTTC	CASSYDQGDEQYF
TRBJ2-3	.	.	TRBV28	TGTGCCAGCAGCAAGAACAGGATGGATACGCAGTATTTT	CASSKNRMDTQYF
TRBJ2-5	.	.	TRBV28	TGTGCCAGCAGTCTCATCCAGGCTCCTAAGACGACCCAGTACTTC	CASSLIQAPKTTQYF
TRBJ1-2	TRBD1	few	TRBV11-1	TGTGCCAGCAGCCTCGGACAGGGTATACTACTTGATGGCTACACCTTC	CASSLGQGILLDGYTF
TRBJ2-3	.	many	TRBV20-1	TGCAGTGCCCTAGACAGAGGGAGGACAGATACGCAGTATTTT	CSALDRGRTDTQYF
TRBJ1-1	TRBD1	few	TRBV12-3/TRBV12-4	TGTGCCAGCAGTCCGGACAGGAAGGCTCAAGCTTTCTTT	CASSPDRKAQAFF
TRBJ2-1	.	few	TRBV2	TGTGCCAGCTACAATGAGCAGTTCTTC	CASYNEQFF
TRBJ2-3	.	.	TRBV20-1	TGCAGTGCTAGGACGGGAGAGGACGCTAGCACAGATACGCGGTATTTT	CSARTGEDASTDTRYF
TRBJ2-7	TRBD2	.	TRBV7-2	TGTGCCAGCAGCTTAGCGGTACTAGCGGGGGGGCCCTACGAGCAGTACTTC	CASSLAVLAGGPYEQYF
TRBJ1-2	.	.	TRBV3-1	TGTGCCAGCAGCCTCCTTGGGGGGGCGGATGGCTACACCTTC	CASSLLGGADGYTF